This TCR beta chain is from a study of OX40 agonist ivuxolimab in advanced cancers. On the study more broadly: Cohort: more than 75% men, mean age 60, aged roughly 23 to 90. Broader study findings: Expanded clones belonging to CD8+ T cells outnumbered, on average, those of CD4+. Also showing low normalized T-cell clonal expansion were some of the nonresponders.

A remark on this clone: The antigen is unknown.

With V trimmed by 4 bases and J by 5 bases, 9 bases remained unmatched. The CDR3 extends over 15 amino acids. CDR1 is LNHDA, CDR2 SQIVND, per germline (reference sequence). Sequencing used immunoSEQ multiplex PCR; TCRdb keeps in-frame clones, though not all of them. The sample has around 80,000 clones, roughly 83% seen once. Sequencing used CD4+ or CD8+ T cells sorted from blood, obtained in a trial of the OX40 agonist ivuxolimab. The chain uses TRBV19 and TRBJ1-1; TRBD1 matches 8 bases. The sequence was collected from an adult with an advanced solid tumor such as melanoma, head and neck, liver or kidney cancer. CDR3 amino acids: CASSTRQGSGTEAFF. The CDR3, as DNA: TGTGCCAGTAGTACGCGACAGGGGTCCGGGACTGAAGCTTTCTTT. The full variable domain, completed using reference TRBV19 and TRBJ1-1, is DGGITQSPKYLFRKEGQNVTLSCEQNLNHDAMYWYRQDPGQGLRLIYYSQIVNDFQKGDIAEGYSVSREKKESFPLTVTSAQKNPTAFYLCASSTRQGSGTEAFFGQGTRLTVV.